This T cell receptor (beta chain) was observed in a study of blood T cell repertoires in COVID-19 (dated by TCRdb to about 2020). Context from the whole study: The collaborator samples originated in the United States, Italy and Spain and spanned the acute and convalescent phases of COVID-19. Where available, HLA class I and class II types were obtained from metadata supplied by the sample provider rather than from assay-based typing. A freely available public database, intended as a resource for researchers studying the immune response to SARS-CoV-2, is where the repertoires were released. The material from the prospective study consisted of cDNA or gDNA derived from T cells, B-cell-depleted T cells, or PBMCs. Nearly every sample came with metadata listing a de-identified subject ID, COVID-19 status, age in years and sex. The samples were drawn from the first 160 participants of the ongoing ImmuneRACE study and from some 1,300 subjects provided by 6 global collaborators. Subjects who had been exposed to COVID-19, were actively infected with it, or had recovered from it provided the deeply sampled blood TCRbeta repertoires that made up the dataset.

The CDR3 starts with the cysteine, ends with the phenylalanine, and has 19 residues. The retained sequence is limited to the CDR3, 57 bases, with the frame set at the first base. After removal of 2 bases from V and 4 bases from J, the junction retains 10 bases not matched to a gene. CDR1 and CDR2 are drawn from the germline V gene: LGHNA, YNFKEQ. As for this clone: The antigen it binds to is not known. No much larger clone exists at a distance of one base, and base qualities are not known.

Here is what the overall study found, with its caveats: The amount of clinical and demographic metadata varied by source and participant and was provided uncurated.

Collaborating institutions collected whole blood in K2EDTA tubes following their own protocols. Collaborator samples were shipped for TCRbeta analysis as frozen whole blood, isolated PBMCs, or DNA extracted from either sample type. The immunoSEQ Assay, a bias-controlled multiplex PCR, was used to amplify TCRbeta CDR3 regions from genomic DNA. On the authors' methods: Nucleated cell counts per sample were estimated from amplification of reference gene primers within the assay. To quantify the absolute abundance of each unique TCRbeta CDR3 rearrangement, sequence reads were collapsed and filtered. For each sample, productive Simpson clonality was calculated as the square root of Simpson's diversity index over productive rearrangements. In TCRdb, the immuneACCESS table is reduced to in-frame sequences with V and J assigned. These tables do not hold every clone; where another copy was compared, an unresolved V gene accounts for under half, and the others remain unexplained. V, J and clone size derive from that table, while D and trimming were established from the DNA sequence. The sample includes 90,000 to 120,000 clones, with about 89% observed a single time. Roughly 1.2% of the sample lies in the top ten.

The clonotype comes from a woman in her 30s with acute or convalescent COVID-19. Specimen: peripheral blood. The V and J segments used are TRBV4-2 and TRBJ2-1; TRBD2 fits 14 bases in the junction. The CDR3: CASSQSGTSGSGRYNEQFF. Here is the DNA: TGTGCCAGCAGCCAATCCGGGACTAGCGGGAGCGGTAGGTACAATGAGCAGTTCTTC.